The 18 T cell receptor beta chains below come from one sample, sequenced in a study of low-dose radiotherapy and immunotherapy resistance in tumors. cDNA synthesis used a TRAV/TRBV-specific primer set for both chains. With a V-primer adapter and a constant-region primer, TCRs were amplified for roughly 21 PCR cycles. TCRdb itself ran the reads through MiXCR, one entry per CDR3 protein. Among over 15,000 distinct CDR3 sequences listed, approximately 74% were seen once. All receptors come from a human donor with advanced metastatic prostate, ovarian, gallbladder or colorectal cancer (not recorded which). This table probably holds off-target reads from a library built for another chain.

The rearrangement joins TRBV12-3 or TRBV12-4 to TRBJ1-2; the match to TRBD1 covers 12 bases. V shed 4 bases and J 8 bases; nucleotides not matched to a gene: 11. The CDR3 extends over 16 amino acids. The CDR3 is CASSSIPGQGARGYTF. DNA for the CDR3: TGTGCCAGCAGTTCGATACCGGGACAGGGGGCGCGGGGCTACACCTTC.

As regards this clonotype: A read error may produce the germline difference seen at one junction end. The chain combines TRBV7-7 with TRBJ2-7; D is possibly TRBD1 or TRBD2 (5 bases each). Germline V gene lookup returns CDR1 SSHAT and CDR2 FNYEAQ (reference sequence). The CDR3 consists of 13 residues. CDR3 bases: TGTGCTAGCAGCTTAGACGGGGACCACGAGCAGTACTTC. This sequence encodes CASSLDGDHEQYF.

V gene TRBV12-3 or TRBV12-4 combines with J gene TRBJ1-1, with 9 bases identical to TRBD1. The CDR3 extends over 16 amino acids. Trimming removed 2 bases from V and 5 bases from J; junction bases left unmatched: 9. The chain's CDR3 is CASSLTRQGVGTEAFF. DNA of the CDR3: TGTGCCAGCAGTTTAACTAGACAGGGGGTGGGGACTGAAGCTTTCTTT.

The chain couples TRBV29-1 to TRBJ2-1; 9 bases fit TRBD1. The CDR3 is made up of 15 amino acids. Germline V gives CDR1 SQVTM, CDR2 ANQGSEA. Trimming took 7 bases from V and 8 from J; bases not matched to a gene: 15. For the CDR3, the DNA is TGCAGCGGGGATTATCCGGGACAGGGTGGGGATGAGCAGTTCTTC. Protein: CSGDYPGQGGDEQFF.

The chain couples TRBV29-1 to TRBJ1-3; D gene ambiguous. The CDR3 consists of 13 residues. The ends were cut back, 6 bases at V and 0 bases at J, with 9 bases in the middle. Germline lookup yields CDR1 SQVTM and CDR2 ANQGSEA. The CDR3 loop reads CSVAAASGNTIYF. DNA for the CDR3: TGCAGCGTAGCGGCCGCCTCTGGAAACACCATATATTTT.

The chain employs TRBV6-1 and TRBJ1-1; D perhaps matches TRBD1 (6 bases). Per germline, CDR1 MNHNS and CDR2 SASEGT. V lost 5 bases and J 4 bases, leaving 14 bases between the germline ends. The CDR3 loop spans 14 amino acids. The CDR3 reads CASSLRQGSTEAFF. Here the CDR3 DNA reads TGTGCCAGCAGTCTTCGGCAGGGGTCCACTGAAGCTTTCTTT.

The V gene is TRBV6-5, the J gene TRBJ1-1, with D unclear. This CDR3 region has 13 residues. Trimming stripped 6 bases from V and 1 base from J, with 9 bases between. Germline CDR1 and CDR2: MNHEY and SVGAGI. The CDR3 is CASRTTGNTEAFF. In nucleotides, the CDR3 is TGTGCCAGCAGAACGACGGGGAACACTGAAGCTTTCTTT.

The chain is built from TRBV20-1 and TRBJ1-6; TRBD1 matches 8 bases. Germline CDR1 reads DFQATT; CDR2 reads SNEGSKA (reference sequence). The length of the CDR3 is 15 residues. J gave up 14 bases and V 5 bases, and 17 bases lay outside the gene matches. The CDR3 nucleotides read TGCAGTGCTTATACCGGACAGGGCGGGGAGATGGCCCTCCACTTT. This codes for CSAYTGQGGEMALHF.

The CDR3 region has the DNA TGTGCCATCAGTTCGGGACAGGTGGAAACCCAGTACTTC. Translating gives CAISSGQVETQYF. The chain carries TRBV10-3 and TRBJ2-5, with 8 positions matching TRBD1. Per germline, CDR1 ENHRY and CDR2 SYGVKD. This CDR3 spans 13 amino acids. J gave up 8 bases and V 5 bases, and 7 bases lay outside the gene matches.

The V gene is TRBV10-2, the J gene TRBJ1-5; D not certain. V gave up 2 bases and J gave up 6 bases, with 17 bases separating them. Germline-derived CDR1 and CDR2 are WSHSY and SAAADI. The CDR3 totals 16 residues. Here the CDR3 DNA reads TGCGCCAGCAGTGAGAACAGTGGTCCGGTGAGTCAGCCCCAGCATTTT. As protein: CASSENSGPVSQPQHF.

This clonotype appeared a few times. CDR3 protein: CASSFSGSAGELFF. CDR3 bases: TGCGCCAGCAGCTTTTCCGGGAGCGCCGGGGAGCTGTTTTTT. This chain joins TRBV5-1 and TRBJ2-2; TRBD2 might be the D (6 bases). The CDR3 consists of 14 residues. Looked up from germline, CDR1 is SGHRS and CDR2 is YFSETQ. The V end lost 2 bases, the J end lost 6 bases, and 11 bases lay between the germline ends. The full variable domain, completed using reference TRBV5-1 and TRBJ2-2, is KAGVTQTPRYLIKTRGQQVTLSCSPISGHRSVSWYQQTPGQGLQFLFEYFSETQRNKGNFPGRFSGRQFSNSRSEMNVSTLELGDSALYLCASSFSGSAGELFFGEGSRLTVL.

This clonotype was recorded once. The chain combines TRBV4-2 with TRBJ2-7, with D unresolved. CDR3 length equals 16 residues. Germline assignment: CDR1 LGHNA and CDR2 YNFKEQ. V dropped 1 base and J dropped 0 bases, with 13 bases sitting between them. CDR3 amino acids: CASSQGSADSSYEQYF. In DNA form, the CDR3 reads TGTGCCAGCAGCCAAGGGAGCGCGGATAGCTCCTACGAGCAGTACTTC.

The chain joins TRBV2 to TRBJ2-1, with 15 nucleotides matching TRBD2. The germline gives CDR1 SNHLY, CDR2 FYNNEI. CDR3 length: 14 residues. Trimming cost V 5 bases and J 15 bases; bases outside gene matches: 8. The CDR3 spells CASSPRTSGGVAFF. DNA for the CDR3: TGTGCCAGCAGTCCCCGGACTAGCGGGGGGGTTGCGTTCTTC.

The chain combines TRBV2 with TRBJ2-4; TRBD1 is a possible D gene (6 bases). V lost 2 bases and J 1 base, leaving 12 bases between the germline ends. CDR1 SNHLY and CDR2 FYNNEI come from the germline V gene. The CDR3 totals 16 residues. CDR3 DNA: TGTGCCAGCAGTGAATCTGGGGGCGGCGCCAAAAACATTCAGTACTTC. Translation: CASSESGGGAKNIQYF. The variable domain in full, with the rest retrieved from reference TRBV2 and TRBJ2-4, is EPEVTQTPSHQVTQMGQEVILRCVPISNHLYFYWYRQILGQKVEFLVSFYNNEISEKSEIFDDQFSVERPDGSNFTLKIRSTKLEDSAMYFCASSESGGGAKNIQYFGAGTRLSVL.

The V gene is TRBV9, the J gene TRBJ2-1, with 14 bases fitting TRBD2. V trimming: 3 bases; J trimming: 5 bases; junction bases outside the gene matches: 4. Germline CDR1 and CDR2: SGDLS and YYNGEE. The CDR3 sequence is 16 residues long. The CDR3 protein is CASSARLAGGDNEQFF. The CDR3 region has the DNA TGTGCCAGCAGCGCGAGACTAGCGGGGGGGGACAATGAGCAGTTCTTC.

CDR3 DNA: TGTGCCAGCAGCGTAGGATCAGGCGGTCAGCCCCAGCATTTT. It yields the protein CASSVGSGGQPQHF. This chain links TRBV9 with TRBJ1-5; no firm D call. This CDR3 has 14 amino acids. Germline CDR1 SGDLS, CDR2 YYNGEE. Trimming took 0 bases from V and 6 from J, leaving 10 bases between them.

This chain connects TRBV6-8 to TRBJ2-7; D may match TRBD1 or TRBD2 (5 bases each). V was cut by 2 bases and J by 9 bases, with 17 bases left in between. Germline CDR1 MNHGY, CDR2 SAAAGT. The CDR3 has 14 amino acids. The CDR3 region has the DNA TGTGCCAGCAGTTACCGGGACCTCAGGATGGGGCAGTACTTC. Its translation: CASSYRDLRMGQYF.

The rearrangement uses TRBV3-1 and TRBJ2-3, with 9 bases lining up with TRBD2. The germline gives CDR1 LGHDT, CDR2 YNNKEL (reference sequence). After removal of 1 base from V and 9 bases from J, the junction contained 17 bases not matched to a gene. The length of the CDR3 is 18 residues. In nucleotides, the CDR3 is TGTGCCAGCAGCCAAGTCGTAGAATTGCGGGGGGGGCCTGGAACGCAGTATTTT. This encodes CASSQVVELRGGPGTQYF.